This record covers a single TCR beta chain. Some clones are missing from TCRdb's copy, which holds only in-frame ones; the method was immunoSEQ multiplex PCR. The table shows 40,000 to 50,000 clones, with around three quarters occurring only once. This entry comes from a study of blood T cell repertoires in COVID-19. CDR3 length: 14 amino acids. From germline, CDR1 is SGHNT and CDR2 YENEEA. V was trimmed by 5 bases and J by 4 bases, leaving 13 bases between them. Material: peripheral blood. The sequence derives from a man aged 65 to 79 with acute or convalescent COVID-19. V and J are TRBV11-3 and TRBJ2-3; D may be TRBD2 (6 bases). CDR3 protein: CASSTRDSADTQYF. The CDR3 region has the DNA TGTGCCAGCAGCACCCGGGACTCGGCAGATACGCAGTATTTT. The full variable domain, completed using reference TRBV11-3 and TRBJ2-3, is EAGVVQSPRYKIIEKKQPVAFWCNPISGHNTLYWYLQNLGQGPELLIRYENEEAVDDSQLPKDRFSAERLKGVDSTLKIQPAELGDSAVYLCASSTRDSADTQYFGPGTRLTVL.